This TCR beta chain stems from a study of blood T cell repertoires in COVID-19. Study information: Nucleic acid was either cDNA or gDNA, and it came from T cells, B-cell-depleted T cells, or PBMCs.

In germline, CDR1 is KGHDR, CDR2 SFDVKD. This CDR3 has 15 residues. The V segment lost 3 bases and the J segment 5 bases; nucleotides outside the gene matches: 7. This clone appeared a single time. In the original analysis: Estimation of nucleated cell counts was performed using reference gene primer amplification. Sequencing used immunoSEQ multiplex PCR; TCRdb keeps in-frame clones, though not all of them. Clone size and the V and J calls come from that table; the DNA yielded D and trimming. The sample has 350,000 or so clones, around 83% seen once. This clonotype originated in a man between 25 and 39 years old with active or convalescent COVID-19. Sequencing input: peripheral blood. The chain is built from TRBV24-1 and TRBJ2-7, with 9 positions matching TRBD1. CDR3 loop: CATSDSRTGADEQYF. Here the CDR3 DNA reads TGTGCCACCAGTGATAGCCGGACAGGGGCGGACGAGCAGTACTTC.